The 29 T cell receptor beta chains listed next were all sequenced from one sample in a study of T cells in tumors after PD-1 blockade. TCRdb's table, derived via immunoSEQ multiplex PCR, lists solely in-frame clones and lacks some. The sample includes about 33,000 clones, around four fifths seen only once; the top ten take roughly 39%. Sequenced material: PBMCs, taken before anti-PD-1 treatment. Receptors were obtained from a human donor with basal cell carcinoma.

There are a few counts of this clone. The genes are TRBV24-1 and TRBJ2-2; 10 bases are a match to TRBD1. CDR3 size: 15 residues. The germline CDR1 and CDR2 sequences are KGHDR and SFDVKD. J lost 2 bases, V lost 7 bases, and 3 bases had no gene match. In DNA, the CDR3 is TGTGCCACCAGCCGGGACAGGGGTAACACCGGGGAGCTGTTTTTT. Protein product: CATSRDRGNTGELFF.

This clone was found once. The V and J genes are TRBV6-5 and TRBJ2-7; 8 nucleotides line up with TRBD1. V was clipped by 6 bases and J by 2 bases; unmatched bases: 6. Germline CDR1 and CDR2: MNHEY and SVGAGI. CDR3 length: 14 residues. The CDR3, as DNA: TGTGCCAGCAGCAGACAGGGGAACACCTACGAGCAGTACTTC. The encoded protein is CASSRQGNTYEQYF.

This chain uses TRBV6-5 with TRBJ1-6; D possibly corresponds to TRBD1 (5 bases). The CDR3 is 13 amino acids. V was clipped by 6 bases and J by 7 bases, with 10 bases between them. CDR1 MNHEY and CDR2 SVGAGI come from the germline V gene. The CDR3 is CASSGQKNSPLHF. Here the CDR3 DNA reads TGTGCCAGCAGCGGACAAAAGAATTCACCCCTCCACTTT.

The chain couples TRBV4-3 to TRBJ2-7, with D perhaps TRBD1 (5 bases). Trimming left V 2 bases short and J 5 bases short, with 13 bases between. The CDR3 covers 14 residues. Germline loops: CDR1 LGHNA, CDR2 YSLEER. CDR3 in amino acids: CASSQRARDHEQYF. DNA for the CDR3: TGCGCCAGCAGCCAAAGGGCCAGGGATCACGAGCAGTACTTC.

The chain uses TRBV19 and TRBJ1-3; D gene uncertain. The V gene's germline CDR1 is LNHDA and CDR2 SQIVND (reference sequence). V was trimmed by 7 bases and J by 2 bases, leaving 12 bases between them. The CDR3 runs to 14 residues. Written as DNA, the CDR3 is TGTGCCAGTAATCACCCAGAGGCTGGAAACACCATATATTTT. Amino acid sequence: CASNHPEAGNTIYF.

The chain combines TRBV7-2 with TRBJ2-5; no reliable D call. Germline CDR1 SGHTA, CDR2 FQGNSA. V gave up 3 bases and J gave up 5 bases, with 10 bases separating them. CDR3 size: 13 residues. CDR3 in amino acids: CASSFKPQETQYF. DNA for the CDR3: TGTGCCAGCAGCTTTAAACCCCAGGAGACCCAGTACTTC.

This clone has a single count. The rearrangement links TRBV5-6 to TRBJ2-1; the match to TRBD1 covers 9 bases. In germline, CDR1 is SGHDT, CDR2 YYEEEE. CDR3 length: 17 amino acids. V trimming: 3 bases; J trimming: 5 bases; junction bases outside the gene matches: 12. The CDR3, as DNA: TGTGCCAGCAGCTCTCCAGGCCGGGACAGGGCAAACAATGAGCAGTTCTTC. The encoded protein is CASSSPGRDRANNEQFF.

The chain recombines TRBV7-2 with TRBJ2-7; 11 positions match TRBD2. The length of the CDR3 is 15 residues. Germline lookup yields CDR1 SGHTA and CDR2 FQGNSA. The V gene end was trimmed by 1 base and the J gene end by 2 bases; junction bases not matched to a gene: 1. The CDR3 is CASSLVAGGTYEQYF. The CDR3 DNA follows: TGTGCCAGCAGCTTAGTAGCGGGGGGGACCTACGAGCAGTACTTC.

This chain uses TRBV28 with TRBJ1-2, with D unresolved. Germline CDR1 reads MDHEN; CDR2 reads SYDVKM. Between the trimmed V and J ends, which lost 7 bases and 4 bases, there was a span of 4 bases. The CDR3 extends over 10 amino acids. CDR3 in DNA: TGTGCCAGCAAACTCTATGGCTACACCTTC. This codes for CASKLYGYTF.

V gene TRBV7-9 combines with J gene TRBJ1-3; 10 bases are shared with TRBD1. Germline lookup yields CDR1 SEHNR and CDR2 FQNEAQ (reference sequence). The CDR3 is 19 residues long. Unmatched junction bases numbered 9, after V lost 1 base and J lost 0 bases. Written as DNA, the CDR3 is TGTGCCAGCAGCTTAGTTATGGGACAGGGGTTCTCCTCTGGAAACACCATATATTTT. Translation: CASSLVMGQGFSSGNTIYF.

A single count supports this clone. The CDR3 loop reads CASSPQDTNYGYTF. In nucleotides, the CDR3 is TGTGCCAGCTCACCACAGGACACCAACTATGGCTACACCTTC. This chain connects TRBV18 to TRBJ1-2; the D gene is possibly TRBD1 (5 bases). With 1 base removed from V and 2 bases from J, the gap between germline ends came to 8 bases. The CDR3 covers 14 residues. Germline CDR1 is KGHSH and CDR2 is LQKENI.

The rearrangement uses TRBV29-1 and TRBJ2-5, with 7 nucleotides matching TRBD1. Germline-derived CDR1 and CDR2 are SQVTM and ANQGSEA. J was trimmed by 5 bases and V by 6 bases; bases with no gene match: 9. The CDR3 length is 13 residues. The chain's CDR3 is CSVRDRVMETQYF. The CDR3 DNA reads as TGCAGCGTCCGAGACAGGGTTATGGAGACCCAGTACTTC.

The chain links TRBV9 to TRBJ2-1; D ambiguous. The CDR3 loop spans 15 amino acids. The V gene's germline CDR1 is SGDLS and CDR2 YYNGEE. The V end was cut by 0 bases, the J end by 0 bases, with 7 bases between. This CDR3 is CASSVVSSSYNEQFF. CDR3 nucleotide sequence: TGTGCCAGCAGCGTAGTGAGCAGCTCCTACAATGAGCAGTTCTTC.

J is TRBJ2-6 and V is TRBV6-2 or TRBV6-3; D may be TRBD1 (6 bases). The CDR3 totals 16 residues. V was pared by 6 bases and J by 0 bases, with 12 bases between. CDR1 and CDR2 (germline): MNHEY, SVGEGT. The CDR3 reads CASSPTGSSGANVLTF. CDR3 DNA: TGTGCCAGCAGCCCTACAGGGTCCTCTGGGGCCAACGTCCTGACTTTC.

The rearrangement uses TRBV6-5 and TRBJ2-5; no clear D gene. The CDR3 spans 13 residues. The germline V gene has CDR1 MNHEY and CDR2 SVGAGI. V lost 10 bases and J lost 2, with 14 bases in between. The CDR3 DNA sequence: TGTGCCACCCAGGCGGTTCGGCAAGAGACCCAGTACTTC. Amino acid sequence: CATQAVRQETQYF.

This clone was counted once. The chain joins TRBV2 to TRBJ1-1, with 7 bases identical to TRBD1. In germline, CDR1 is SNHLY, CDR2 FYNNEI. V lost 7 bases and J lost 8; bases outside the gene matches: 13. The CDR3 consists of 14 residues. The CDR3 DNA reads TGTGCCAGCACAACAGGGGTCGGGTCGGGGGAAGCTTTCTTT. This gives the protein CASTTGVGSGEAFF.

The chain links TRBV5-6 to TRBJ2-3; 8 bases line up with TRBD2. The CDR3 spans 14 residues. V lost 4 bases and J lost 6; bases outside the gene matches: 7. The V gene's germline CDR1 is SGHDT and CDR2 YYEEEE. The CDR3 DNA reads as TGTGCCAGCAGCGTCGGGACTAGTCACGATACGCAGTATTTT. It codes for CASSVGTSHDTQYF.

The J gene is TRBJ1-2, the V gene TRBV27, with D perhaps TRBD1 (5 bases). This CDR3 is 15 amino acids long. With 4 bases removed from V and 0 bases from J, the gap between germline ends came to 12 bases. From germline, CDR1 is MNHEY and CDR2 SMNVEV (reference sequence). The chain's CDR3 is CASSSQGYTNYGYTF. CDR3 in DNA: TGTGCCAGCAGTTCTCAGGGATACACTAACTATGGCTACACCTTC.

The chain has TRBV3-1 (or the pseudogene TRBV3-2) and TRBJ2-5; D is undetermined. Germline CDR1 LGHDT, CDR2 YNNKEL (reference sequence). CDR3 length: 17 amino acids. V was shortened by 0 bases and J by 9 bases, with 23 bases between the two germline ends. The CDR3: CASSQESPVRTALAQYF. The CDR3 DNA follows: TGTGCCAGCAGCCAAGAGTCGCCTGTCAGGACGGCCTTGGCCCAGTACTTC.

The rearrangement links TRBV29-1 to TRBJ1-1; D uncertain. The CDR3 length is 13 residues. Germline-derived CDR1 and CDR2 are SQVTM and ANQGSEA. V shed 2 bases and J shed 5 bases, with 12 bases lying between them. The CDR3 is CSVEFVGVTEAFF. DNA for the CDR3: TGCAGCGTTGAATTCGTTGGGGTTACTGAAGCTTTCTTT.

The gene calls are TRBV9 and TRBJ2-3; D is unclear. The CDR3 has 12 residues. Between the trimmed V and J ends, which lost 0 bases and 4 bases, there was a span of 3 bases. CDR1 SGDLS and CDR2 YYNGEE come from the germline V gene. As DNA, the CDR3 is TGTGCCAGCAGCGTAGCGGCAGATACGCAGTATTTT. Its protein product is CASSVAADTQYF. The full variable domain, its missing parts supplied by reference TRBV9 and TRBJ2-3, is DSGVTQTPKHLITATGQRVTLRCSPRSGDLSVYWYQQSLDQGLQFLIQYYNGEERAKGNILERFSAQQFPDLHSELNLSSLELGDSALYFCASSVAADTQYFGPGTRLTVL.

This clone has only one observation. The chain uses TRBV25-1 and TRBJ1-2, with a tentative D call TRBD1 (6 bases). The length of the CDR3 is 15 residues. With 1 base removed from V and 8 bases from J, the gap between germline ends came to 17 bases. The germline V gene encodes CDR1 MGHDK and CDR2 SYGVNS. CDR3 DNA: TGTGCCAGCAGTGAATTCCGGGGGGCGCTTTTCGGCTACACCTTC. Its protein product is CASSEFRGALFGYTF.

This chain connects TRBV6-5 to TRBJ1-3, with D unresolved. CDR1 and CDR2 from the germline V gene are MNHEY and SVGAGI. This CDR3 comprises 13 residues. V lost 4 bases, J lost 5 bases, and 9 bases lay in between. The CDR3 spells CASSSSERNTIYF. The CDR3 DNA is TGTGCCAGCAGTTCCTCGGAGCGAAACACCATATATTTT.

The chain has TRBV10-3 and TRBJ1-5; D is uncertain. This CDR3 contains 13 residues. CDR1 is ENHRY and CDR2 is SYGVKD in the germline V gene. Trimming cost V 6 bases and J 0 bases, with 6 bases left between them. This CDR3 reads CAIRGDSNQPQHF. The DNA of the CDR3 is TGTGCCATCAGGGGAGATAGCAATCAGCCCCAGCATTTT.

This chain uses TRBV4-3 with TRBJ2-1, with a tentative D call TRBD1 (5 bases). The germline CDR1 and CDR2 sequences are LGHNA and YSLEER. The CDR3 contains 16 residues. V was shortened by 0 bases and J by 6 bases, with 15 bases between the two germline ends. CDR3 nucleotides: TGCGCCAGCAGCCAAGACAGGGCTAGTTCGGGCAATGAGCAGTTCTTC. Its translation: CASSQDRASSGNEQFF.

CDR3 residues: CASSQLTSGTQYF. CDR3 nucleotides: TGTGCCAGCAGCCAATTAACTAGCGGGACGCAGTATTTT. V and J are TRBV3-1 (or the pseudogene TRBV3-2) and TRBJ2-3; 9 nucleotides match TRBD2. J gave up 9 bases and V 2 bases, and 3 bases lay outside the gene matches. Germline V gene data show CDR1 as LGHDT and CDR2 as YNNKEL (reference sequence). The CDR3 is made up of 13 amino acids.

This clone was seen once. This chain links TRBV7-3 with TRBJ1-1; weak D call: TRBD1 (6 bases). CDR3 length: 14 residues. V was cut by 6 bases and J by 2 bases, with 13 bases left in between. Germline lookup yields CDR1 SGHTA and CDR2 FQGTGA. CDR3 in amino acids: CASSKGGDNTEAFF. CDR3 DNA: TGTGCCAGCAGTAAAGGGGGAGATAACACTGAAGCTTTCTTT.

Written as DNA, the CDR3 is TGTGCCAGTAGTATAGGGGGACTAGCGGGAGGGCGCGGAGAAACGCAGTATTTT. Translation gives CASSIGGLAGGRGETQYF. V is TRBV19 and J is TRBJ2-3; TRBD2 agrees at 16 bases. The CDR3 contains 18 residues. CDR1 LNHDA and CDR2 SQIVND come from the germline V gene (reference sequence). V was clipped by 1 base and J by 9 bases; unmatched bases: 10.

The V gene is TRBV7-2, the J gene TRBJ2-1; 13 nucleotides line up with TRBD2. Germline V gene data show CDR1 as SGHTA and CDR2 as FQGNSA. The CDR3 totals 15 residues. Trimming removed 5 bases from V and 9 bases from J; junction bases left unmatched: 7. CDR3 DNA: TGTGCCAGCAGCCTCGGGACTAGCGGGGAGGGTGAGCAGTTCTTC. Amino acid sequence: CASSLGTSGEGEQFF.